Listed below are T cell receptor beta chains from one sample, sequenced in a study of OX40 agonist ivuxolimab in advanced cancers. Using immunoSEQ multiplex PCR, the repertoire was profiled, and TCRdb retains in-frame clones only, with some absent. The data contain around 23,000 clones, roughly 84% of them seen just once; the ten biggest clones take up roughly a third. The input for sequencing was CD4+ or CD8+ T cells sorted from blood, taken in a trial of the OX40 agonist ivuxolimab. The receptors stem from an adult with an advanced solid tumor such as melanoma, head and neck, liver or kidney cancer. The CDR3 runs from the conserved cysteine through the conserved F or W. D genes are given only for firm matches. Size is omitted from some rows. Given values are once, few, many or a class for expanded clones.

clone size,J gene,D gene,V gene,CDR3 protein,CDR3 DNA
-,TRBJ1-2,TRBD1,TRBV5-1,CASSLNPGQRFPGDGYTF,TGCGCCAGCAGCTTGAATCCGGGACAGCGTTTTCCGGGGGATGGCTACACCTTC
-,TRBJ2-3,-,TRBV6-5,CASSYIRGVTDTQYF,TGTGCCAGCAGTTACATCAGGGGGGTCACAGATACGCAGTATTTT
-,TRBJ2-7,TRBD1,TRBV28,CASSLGQGPYEQYF,TGTGCCAGCAGTTTGGGACAGGGACCCTACGAGCAGTACTTC
-,TRBJ2-3,TRBD1,TRBV5-4,CASSLKGALVVGTDTQYF,TGTGCCAGCAGCTTGAAGGGGGCGTTAGTTGTCGGCACAGATACGCAGTATTTT
-,TRBJ1-2,TRBD1,TRBV4-1,CASSQGDRGRDGYTF,TGCGCCAGCAGCCAGGGGGACAGGGGCAGGGATGGCTACACCTTC
-,TRBJ2-7,TRBD2,TRBV7-8,CASSPGASGSYEQYF,TGTGCCAGCAGCCCAGGTGCCAGCGGGAGTTACGAGCAGTACTTC
-,TRBJ2-7,TRBD1,TRBV5-3,CARSTRQGKSYEQYF,TGTGCCAGAAGTACTCGACAGGGAAAGTCTTACGAGCAGTACTTC
-,TRBJ2-5,-,TRBV11-2,CASSIWQETQYF,TGTGCCAGCAGCATCTGGCAAGAGACCCAGTACTTC
few,TRBJ1-2,TRBD1,TRBV19,CASSTPDLGGDVYTF,TGTGCCAGTAGTACCCCAGATTTAGGGGGCGACGTCTACACCTTC
once,TRBJ1-1,TRBD1,TRBV28,CASSLPDRVGAFF,TGTGCCAGCAGTTTACCGGACAGGGTCGGAGCTTTCTTT
-,TRBJ2-7,TRBD1,TRBV4-1,CASSHGGTGEYYEQYF,TGCGCCAGCAGCCACGGGGGGACAGGGGAGTACTACGAGCAGTACTTC
-,TRBJ1-1,-,TRBV27,CASSLVGVTEAFF,TGTGCCAGCAGTTTAGTGGGAGTCACTGAAGCTTTCTTT
few,TRBJ2-3,-,TRBV19,CASSSLATDTQYF,TGTGCCAGTAGTAGCCTAGCGACAGATACGCAGTATTTT
once,TRBJ2-7,-,TRBV27,CASSPPDGSYEQYF,TGTGCCAGCAGTCCCCCGGACGGTTCCTACGAGCAGTACTTC
-,TRBJ1-1,TRBD1,TRBV7-9,CASRVGDRATFGPAFF,TGTGCCAGCAGGGTCGGGGACAGGGCGACGTTTGGGCCAGCTTTCTTT
-,TRBJ2-2,TRBD1,TRBV9,CASREGQGRAGELFF,TGTGCCAGCAGAGAGGGACAGGGTAGGGCCGGGGAGCTGTTTTTT
-,TRBJ1-5,TRBD1,TRBV15,CATGTGTDRYQPQHF,TGTGCCACCGGAACTGGGACAGATCGATATCAGCCCCAGCATTTT
-,TRBJ1-2,-,TRBV6-5,CASRPRNFNYGYTF,TGTGCCAGCAGACCCCGAAACTTTAACTATGGCTACACCTTC
-,TRBJ2-1,TRBD1,TRBV2,CASSDDRGLYNEQFF,TGTGCCAGCAGTGATGACAGGGGGCTGTACAATGAGCAGTTCTTC
-,TRBJ1-4,TRBD1,TRBV11-2,CASSLGTGAEKLFF,TGTGCCAGCAGCCTCGGGACAGGGGCTGAAAAACTGTTTTTT
-,TRBJ2-1,-,TRBV10-3,CAITTNNEQFF,TGTGCCATTACTACGAACAATGAGCAGTTCTTC
-,TRBJ2-7,-,TRBV7-2,CASSLNPTYEQYF,TGTGCCAGCAGCTTAAACCCGACCTACGAGCAGTACTTC
-,TRBJ2-2,-,TRBV9,CASSVESNADTGELFF,TGTGCCAGCAGCGTAGAGAGTAACGCTGACACCGGGGAGCTGTTTTTT
-,TRBJ1-1,-,TRBV18,CASSPPTGHVEAFF,TGTGCCAGCTCACCACCGACGGGACACGTTGAAGCTTTCTTT
once,TRBJ2-1,TRBD2,TRBV4-1,CASSFRVLAGDNEQFF,TGCGCCAGCTCCTTCAGGGTCTTAGCGGGGGACAATGAGCAGTTCTTC
-,TRBJ2-1,-,TRBV27,CASSSPLDNEQFF,TGTGCCAGCAGTTCCCCCTTGGACAATGAGCAGTTCTTC
-,TRBJ2-5,-,TRBV29-1,CSVEWAQGFWETQYF,TGCAGCGTTGAATGGGCACAGGGTTTTTGGGAGACCCAGTACTTC
-,TRBJ2-7,-,TRBV7-9,CASSSGGTLAQYEQYF,TGTGCCAGCAGCTCAGGTGGGACTTTGGCCCAATACGAGCAGTACTTC
-,TRBJ2-3,-,TRBV18,CASSPPERMGDTQYF,TGTGCCAGCTCACCACCGGAGAGGATGGGGGATACGCAGTATTTT
-,TRBJ2-7,-,TRBV5-6,CASSSGDVARWFGEQYF,TGTGCCAGCAGCTCGGGGGATGTCGCCAGGTGGTTTGGCGAGCAGTACTTC
-,TRBJ2-1,-,TRBV6-5,CASSLTGESHNEQFF,TGTGCCAGCAGTTTGACGGGGGAGAGCCACAATGAGCAGTTCTTC
-,TRBJ1-1,-,TRBV5-4,CASSPTYPTENTEAFF,TGTGCCAGCAGCCCGACGTACCCTACAGAGAACACTGAAGCTTTCTTT
-,TRBJ1-3,-,TRBV7-9,CASSPTLGTVGNTIYF,TGTGCCAGCAGCCCGACCCTTGGGACGGTGGGAAACACCATATATTTT
medium-sized,TRBJ2-1,-,TRBV30,CAWSQPGPTEFF,TGTGCCTGGAGCCAACCGGGCCCCACAGAGTTCTTC
-,TRBJ2-1,-,TRBV9,CASSPRLEAEQFF,TGTGCCAGCAGCCCTCGACTAGAAGCTGAGCAGTTCTTC
-,TRBJ2-4,TRBD1,TRBV7-9,CASDPTRGQENIQYF,TGTGCCAGCGACCCGACAAGAGGACAGGAAAACATTCAGTACTTC
-,TRBJ2-5,TRBD2,TRBV5-1,CASSLERGSGKGETQYF,TGCGCCAGCAGCTTGGAAAGGGGTAGCGGGAAGGGGGAGACCCAGTACTTC
-,TRBJ1-2,TRBD1,TRBV30,CAWSVFQGTGRGYTF,TGTGCCTGGAGTGTATTCCAAGGGACAGGGCGAGGCTACACCTTC
-,TRBJ1-3,TRBD1,TRBV4-2,CASSQAPTTGAGNTIYF,TGTGCCAGCAGCCAAGCCCCGACGACAGGGGCTGGAAACACCATATATTTT
-,TRBJ1-3,-,TRBV9,CASSPGTGNTIYF,TGTGCCAGCAGCCCGGGAACTGGAAACACCATATATTTT
-,TRBJ2-3,TRBD2,TRBV7-6,CASSSGTSGFSTDTQYF,TGTGCCAGCAGCTCCGGGACTAGCGGATTTAGCACAGATACGCAGTATTTT
-,TRBJ1-2,TRBD1,TRBV5-5,CASSLFRGPSYGYTF,TGTGCCAGCAGCTTATTCAGGGGGCCTAGCTATGGCTACACCTTC
-,TRBJ2-2,TRBD1,TRBV6-4,CASSRTGMNTGELFF,TGTGCCAGCAGCCGGACAGGGATGAACACCGGGGAGCTGTTTTTT
-,TRBJ2-1,-,TRBV12-5,CASGLVGNEQFF,TGTGCTAGTGGTTTGGTAGGGAATGAGCAGTTCTTC
few,TRBJ1-3,-,TRBV7-9,CASSHGQFSGNTIYF,TGTGCCAGCAGCCACGGACAGTTCTCTGGAAACACCATATATTTT
-,TRBJ1-5,-,TRBV19,CASSSPGGQPQHF,TGTGCCAGTAGTTCCCCCGGGGGACAGCCCCAGCATTTT
many,TRBJ2-7,-,TRBV13,CASSSVNPGGFGYEQYF,TGTGCCAGCAGCTCCGTAAATCCGGGGGGCTTTGGCTACGAGCAGTACTTC